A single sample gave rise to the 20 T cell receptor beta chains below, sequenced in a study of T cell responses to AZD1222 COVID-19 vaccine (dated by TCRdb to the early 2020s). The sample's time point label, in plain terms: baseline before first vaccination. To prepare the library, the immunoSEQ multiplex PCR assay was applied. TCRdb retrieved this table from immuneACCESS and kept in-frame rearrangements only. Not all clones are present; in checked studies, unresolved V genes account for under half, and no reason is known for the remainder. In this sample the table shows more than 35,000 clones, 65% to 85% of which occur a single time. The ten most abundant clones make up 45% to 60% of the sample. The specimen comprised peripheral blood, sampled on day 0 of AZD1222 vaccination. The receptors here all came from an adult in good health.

This CDR3 is CASSYVGVSSYNEQFF. For the CDR3, the DNA is TGTGCCAGCAGTTACGTCGGGGTGAGCTCCTACAATGAGCAGTTCTTC. The genes are TRBV6-2 or TRBV6-3 and TRBJ2-1, with a weak D call TRBD2 (5 bases). Germline loops: CDR1 MNHEY, CDR2 SVGEGT. Trimming stripped 2 bases from V and 0 bases from J, with 11 bases between. The CDR3 totals 16 residues.

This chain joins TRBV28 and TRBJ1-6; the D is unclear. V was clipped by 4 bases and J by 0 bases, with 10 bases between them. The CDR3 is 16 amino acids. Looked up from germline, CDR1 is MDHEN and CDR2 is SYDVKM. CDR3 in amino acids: CASSWGGSSYNSPLHF. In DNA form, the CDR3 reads TGTGCCAGCAGTTGGGGTGGGAGCTCCTATAATTCACCCCTCCACTTT.

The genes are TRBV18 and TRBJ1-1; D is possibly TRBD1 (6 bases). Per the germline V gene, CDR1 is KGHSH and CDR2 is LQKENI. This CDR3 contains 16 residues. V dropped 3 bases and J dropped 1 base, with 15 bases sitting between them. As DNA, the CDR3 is TGTGCCAGCTCACCTGGCCCGGACAGAAGGAACACTGAAGCTTTCTTT. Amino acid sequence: CASSPGPDRRNTEAFF.

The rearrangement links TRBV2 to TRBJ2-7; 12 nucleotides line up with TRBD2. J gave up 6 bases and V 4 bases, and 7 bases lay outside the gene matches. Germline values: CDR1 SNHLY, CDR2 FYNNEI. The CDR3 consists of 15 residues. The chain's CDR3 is CASSVYGTSGSEQYF. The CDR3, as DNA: TGTGCCAGCAGTGTGTATGGGACTAGCGGGTCCGAGCAGTACTTC.

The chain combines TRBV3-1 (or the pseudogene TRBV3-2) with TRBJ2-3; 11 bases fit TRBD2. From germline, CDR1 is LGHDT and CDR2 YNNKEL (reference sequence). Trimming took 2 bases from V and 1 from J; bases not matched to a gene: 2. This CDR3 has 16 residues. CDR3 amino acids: CASSQRGLAGTDTQYF. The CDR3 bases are TGTGCCAGCAGCCAAAGGGGACTAGCGGGCACAGATACGCAGTATTTT.

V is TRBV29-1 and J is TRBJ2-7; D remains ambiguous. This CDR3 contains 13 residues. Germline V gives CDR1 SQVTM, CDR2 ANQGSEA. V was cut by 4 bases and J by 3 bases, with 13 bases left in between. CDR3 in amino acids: CSVVTHFGYEQYF. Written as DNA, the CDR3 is TGCAGCGTTGTTACCCATTTCGGCTACGAGCAGTACTTC.

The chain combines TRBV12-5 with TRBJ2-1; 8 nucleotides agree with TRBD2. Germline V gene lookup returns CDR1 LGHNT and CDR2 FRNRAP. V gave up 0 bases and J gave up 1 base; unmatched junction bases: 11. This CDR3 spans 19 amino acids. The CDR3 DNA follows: TGTGCTAGTGGTTTGGTAAAGGGCGGGGGGCCCTATTCCTACAATGAGCAGTTCTTC. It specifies CASGLVKGGGPYSYNEQFF.

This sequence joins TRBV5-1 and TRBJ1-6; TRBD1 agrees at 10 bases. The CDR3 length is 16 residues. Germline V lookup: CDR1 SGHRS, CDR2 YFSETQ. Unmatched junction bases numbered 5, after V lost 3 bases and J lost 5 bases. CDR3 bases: TGCGCCAGCAGCTATACCGGACAGGGGGATAATTCACCCCTCCACTTT. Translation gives CASSYTGQGDNSPLHF.

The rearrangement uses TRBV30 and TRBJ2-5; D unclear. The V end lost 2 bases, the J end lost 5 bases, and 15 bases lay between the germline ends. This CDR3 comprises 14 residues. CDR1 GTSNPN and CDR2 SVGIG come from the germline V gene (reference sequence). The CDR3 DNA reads TGTGCCTGGAGTAATACCCTTCCGACGGAGACCCAGTACTTC. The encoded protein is CAWSNTLPTETQYF.

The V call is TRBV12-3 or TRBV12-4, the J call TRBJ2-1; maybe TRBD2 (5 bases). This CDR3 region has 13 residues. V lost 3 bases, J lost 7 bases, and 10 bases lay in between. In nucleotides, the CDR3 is TGTGCCAGCAGTTTTGGCGGGTGGAATGAGCAGTTCTTC. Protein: CASSFGGWNEQFF.

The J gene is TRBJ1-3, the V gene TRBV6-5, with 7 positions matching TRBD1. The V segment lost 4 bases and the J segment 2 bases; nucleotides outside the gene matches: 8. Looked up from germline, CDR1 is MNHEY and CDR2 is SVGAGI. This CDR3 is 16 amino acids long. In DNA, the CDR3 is TGTGCCAGCAGTTCGGGACAGCCAAGGACTGGAAACACCATATATTTT. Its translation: CASSSGQPRTGNTIYF.

CDR3 sequence reads: CASSPTGRSNQPQHF. The DNA for the CDR3 is TGTGCCAGCAGTCCGACAGGGAGAAGCAATCAGCCCCAGCATTTT. The chain combines TRBV28 with TRBJ1-5, with 7 bases aligning to TRBD1. This CDR3 region has 15 residues. Germline CDR1 MDHEN, CDR2 SYDVKM. The V and J ends lost 5 bases and 1 base, in that order; junction bases with no gene match: 5.

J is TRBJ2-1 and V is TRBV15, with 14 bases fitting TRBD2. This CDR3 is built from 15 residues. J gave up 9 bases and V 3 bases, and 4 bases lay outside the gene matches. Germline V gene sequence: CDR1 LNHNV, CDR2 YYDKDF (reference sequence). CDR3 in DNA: TGTGCCACCAGCAGGGGGACTAGCGGGAGTGGTGAGCAGTTCTTC. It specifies CATSRGTSGSGEQFF.

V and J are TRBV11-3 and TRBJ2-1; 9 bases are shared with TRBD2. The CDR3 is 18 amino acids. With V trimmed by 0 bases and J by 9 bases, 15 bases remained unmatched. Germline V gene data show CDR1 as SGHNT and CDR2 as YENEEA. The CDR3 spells CASSLDLLGGREGVEQFF. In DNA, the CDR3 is TGTGCCAGCAGCTTAGACCTCCTTGGTGGGCGGGAGGGTGTTGAGCAGTTCTTC. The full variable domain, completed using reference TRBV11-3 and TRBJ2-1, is EAGVVQSPRYKIIEKKQPVAFWCNPISGHNTLYWYLQNLGQGPELLIRYENEEAVDDSQLPKDRFSAERLKGVDSTLKIQPAELGDSAVYLCASSLDLLGGREGVEQFFGPGTRLTVL.

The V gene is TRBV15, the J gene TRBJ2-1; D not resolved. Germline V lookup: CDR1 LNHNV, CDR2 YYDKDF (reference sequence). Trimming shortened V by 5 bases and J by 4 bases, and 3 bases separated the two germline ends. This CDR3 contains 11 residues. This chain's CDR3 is CATSGYNEQFF. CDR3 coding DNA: TGTGCCACCAGCGGTTACAATGAGCAGTTCTTC.

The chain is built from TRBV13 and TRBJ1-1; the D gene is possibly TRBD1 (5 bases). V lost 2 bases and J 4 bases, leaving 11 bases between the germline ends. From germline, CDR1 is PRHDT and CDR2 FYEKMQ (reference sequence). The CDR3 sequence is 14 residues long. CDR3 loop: CASSLRGSGTEAFF. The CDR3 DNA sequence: TGTGCCAGCAGCTTAAGGGGTTCGGGCACTGAAGCTTTCTTT.

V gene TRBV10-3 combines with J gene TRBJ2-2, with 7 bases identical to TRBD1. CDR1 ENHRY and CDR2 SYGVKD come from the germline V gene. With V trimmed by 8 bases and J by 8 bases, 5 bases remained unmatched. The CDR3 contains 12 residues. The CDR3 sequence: CAIGQGVGELFF. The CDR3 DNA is TGTGCCATCGGGCAGGGGGTTGGGGAGCTGTTTTTT.

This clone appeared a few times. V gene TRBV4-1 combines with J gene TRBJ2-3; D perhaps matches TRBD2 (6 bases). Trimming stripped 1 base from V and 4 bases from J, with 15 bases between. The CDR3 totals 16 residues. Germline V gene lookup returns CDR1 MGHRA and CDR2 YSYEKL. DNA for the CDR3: TGCGCCAGCAGCCAAGCCCCGGGACTCCAGGCAGATACGCAGTATTTT. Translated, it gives CASSQAPGLQADTQYF.

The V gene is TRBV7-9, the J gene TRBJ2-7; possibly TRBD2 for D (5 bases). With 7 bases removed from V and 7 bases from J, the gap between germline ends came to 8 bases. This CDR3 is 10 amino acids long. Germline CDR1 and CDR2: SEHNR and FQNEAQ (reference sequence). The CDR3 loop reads CASNAGEQYF. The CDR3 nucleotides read TGTGCCAGCAATGCGGGTGAGCAGTACTTC.

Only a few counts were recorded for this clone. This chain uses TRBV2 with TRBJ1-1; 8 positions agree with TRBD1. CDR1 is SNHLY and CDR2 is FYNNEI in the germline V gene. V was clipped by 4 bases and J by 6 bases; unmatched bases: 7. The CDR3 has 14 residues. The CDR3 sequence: CASSGQGQRPEAFF. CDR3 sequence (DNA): TGTGCCAGCAGTGGACAGGGGCAGAGGCCTGAAGCTTTCTTT.